A selection of T cell receptor beta chains follows, all from one sample in a study of blood T cell repertoires in COVID-19. Clones were read by immunoSEQ multiplex PCR, and TCRdb kept only the in-frame ones, dropping some. The sample has hundreds of thousands of clones, around nine tenths seen once. Sequenced input: peripheral blood. The origin of the receptors is a woman in her 70s with COVID-19, enrolled during active disease. Each CDR3 is given with its conserved first and last residue. The D gene is left open where the match is weak. A row's size may be missing; if present it is once, few, many or a size class.

J: TRBJ1-6
D: -
size: -
V: TRBV12-5
DNA: TGTGCTAGTGGTTTGACGGGGGGCAATTCACCCCTCCACTTT
CDR3: CASGLTGGNSPLHF

J: TRBJ1-2
D: TRBD1
size: -
V: TRBV6-1
DNA: TGTGCCAGCAGTGAAGCCGGGACAGGGAATGGCTACACCTTC
CDR3: CASSEAGTGNGYTF

J: TRBJ2-1
D: -
size: -
V: TRBV5-6
DNA: TGTGCCAGCAGTAATGGAGGGAGAAATGAGCAGTTCTTC
CDR3: CASSNGGRNEQFF

J: TRBJ1-3
D: -
size: -
V: TRBV11-2
DNA: TGTGCCAGCAGCTTCGGGAGGGGAAGTGGAAACACCATATATTTT
CDR3: CASSFGRGSGNTIYF

J: TRBJ1-2
D: -
size: -
V: TRBV28
DNA: TGTGCCAGCATCAACAGGGATACCTACGGCTACACCTTC
CDR3: CASINRDTYGYTF

J: TRBJ1-2
D: -
size: -
V: TRBV28
DNA: TGTGCCAGCAGTTTATCGGGTGCCTATGGCTACACCTTC
CDR3: CASSLSGAYGYTF

J: TRBJ1-6
D: TRBD1
size: once
V: TRBV6-2/TRBV6-3
DNA: TGTGCCAGCAGCGGGCCACCGTTCACCGGGACAGGGTTCTATTCACCCCTCCACTTT
CDR3: CASSGPPFTGTGFYSPLHF

J: TRBJ2-3
D: -
size: -
V: TRBV28
DNA: TGTGCCAGCCGGCCTAGCCGCACAGATACGCAGTATTTT
CDR3: CASRPSRTDTQYF

J: TRBJ2-1
D: TRBD2
size: -
V: TRBV30
DNA: TGTGCCTGGAGTGTAACAGCGGGGGAATCAGTGGACTACAATGAGCAGTTCTTC
CDR3: CAWSVTAGESVDYNEQFF

J: TRBJ2-3
D: TRBD2
size: -
V: TRBV18
DNA: TGTGCCAGCTCCCCGGGACTAGCGACAGATACGCAGTATTTT
CDR3: CASSPGLATDTQYF

J: TRBJ2-7
D: TRBD2
size: -
V: TRBV28
DNA: TGTGCCAGCAGTTTCCCCGGGACTAGAGACGAGCAGTACTTC
CDR3: CASSFPGTRDEQYF

J: TRBJ2-2
D: -
size: -
V: TRBV3-1/TRBV3-2
DNA: TGTGCCAGCAGCCAAGGGTTCCGTGGGCGGGAGCTGTTTTTT
CDR3: CASSQGFRGRELFF

J: TRBJ1-5
D: -
size: -
V: TRBV2
DNA: TGTGCCAGCACGAAGGACGGGGACAATCAGCCCCAGCATTTT
CDR3: CASTKDGDNQPQHF

J: TRBJ1-2
D: -
size: -
V: TRBV18
DNA: TGTGCCAGCTCACCAGGCAGCGCTGGCTACACCTTC
CDR3: CASSPGSAGYTF

J: TRBJ2-7
D: -
size: -
V: TRBV6-6
DNA: TGTGCCAGCAGTAATCCAGGGGCTCTAGGCACCTACGAGCAGTACTTC
CDR3: CASSNPGALGTYEQYF

J: TRBJ2-2
D: TRBD2
size: -
V: TRBV24-1
DNA: TGTGCCACCAGTGATTCGAGCGGGGGGGTCACCGGGGAGCTGTTTTTT
CDR3: CATSDSSGGVTGELFF

J: TRBJ1-1
D: -
size: -
V: TRBV7-8
DNA: TGTGCCAGCAGCGCGGGGGGGAACACTGAAGCTTTCTTT
CDR3: CASSAGGNTEAFF

J: TRBJ2-7
D: -
size: -
V: TRBV27
DNA: TGTGCCAGCAAACCCCTTCGGACATCAACCTTCTACGAGCAGTACTTC
CDR3: CASKPLRTSTFYEQYF

J: TRBJ1-4
D: TRBD1
size: -
V: TRBV27
DNA: TGTGCCAGCAGTTCGCGACAGGGGGGGGAAAAACTGTTTTTT
CDR3: CASSSRQGGEKLFF

J: TRBJ1-4
D: TRBD1
size: -
V: TRBV25-1
DNA: TGTGCCAGCAGTGATTCGGGACAGGGGAATGAAAAACTGTTTTTT
CDR3: CASSDSGQGNEKLFF

J: TRBJ2-7
D: -
size: once
V: TRBV21-1
DNA: TGTGCCAGCAGCGGGGACAGGACTTCCTACGAGCAGTACTTC
CDR3: CASSGDRTSYEQYF

J: TRBJ2-3
D: TRBD2
size: once
V: TRBV7-6
DNA: TGTGCCAGCAGCTTAGCCCCTAGCGGGGGGTACACAGATACGCAGTATTTT
CDR3: CASSLAPSGGYTDTQYF

J: TRBJ2-1
D: TRBD2
size: -
V: TRBV7-9
DNA: TGTGCCAGCAGCTTCGAGGGACTAGGAGATGAGCAGTTCTTC
CDR3: CASSFEGLGDEQFF

J: TRBJ2-6
D: -
size: -
V: TRBV6-5
DNA: TGTGCCAGCAGTTGGGGCCTCTCTGGGGCCAACGTCCTGACTTTC
CDR3: CASSWGLSGANVLTF

J: TRBJ1-6
D: -
size: -
V: TRBV7-3
DNA: TGTGCCAGCAGCTTGGGGGGGCTAAATTCACCCCTCCACTTT
CDR3: CASSLGGLNSPLHF

J: TRBJ1-3
D: -
size: -
V: TRBV5-1
DNA: TGCGCCAGCAGCTCTAGCTCTGGAAACACCATATATTTT
CDR3: CASSSSSGNTIYF

J: TRBJ1-2
D: -
size: -
V: TRBV12-5
DNA: TGTGCTAGTGGTCCCCCCCGGGTTAACTATGGCTACACCTTC
CDR3: CASGPPRVNYGYTF

J: TRBJ2-1
D: TRBD2
size: -
V: TRBV28
DNA: TGTGCCAGCAGTTCCGGAGCGGGGGGGTTGTACAATGAGCAGTTCTTC
CDR3: CASSSGAGGLYNEQFF

J: TRBJ2-7
D: -
size: few
V: TRBV4-1
DNA: TGCGCCAGCAGCCAGCCCTCGGGAGGGGGCGACGAGCAGTACTTC
CDR3: CASSQPSGGGDEQYF

J: TRBJ2-2
D: TRBD2
size: -
V: TRBV7-9
DNA: TGTGCCAGCAGACCCTTTGCGGGGGGCTCCGGGGAGCTGTTTTTT
CDR3: CASRPFAGGSGELFF

J: TRBJ2-1
D: TRBD1
size: -
V: TRBV6-2/TRBV6-3
DNA: TGTGCCAGCAGTCGCGGACCGGGACAGGGATACAATGAGCAGTTCTTC
CDR3: CASSRGPGQGYNEQFF